This T cell receptor (beta chain) was captured by sequencing in a study of shared clonotypes between healthy human individuals. The data were produced by immunoSEQ multiplex PCR, yet TCRdb's version contains in-frame clones alone and is incomplete. The table includes about 690,000 clones, roughly 88% detected once. Germline CDR1 and CDR2: LNHDA and SQIVND (reference sequence). Trimming removed 3 bases at V and 10 bases at J, with 16 bases between. CDR3 length: 14 residues. V is TRBV19 and J is TRBJ2-1, with D possibly TRBD2 on 6 matching bases. The sample comprised memory CD8+ T cells from PBMCs. Stated subset: CD45RO+ cells pooled with CCR7-negative TemRA cells. This clonotype was sampled from a young man in good health. Some clones in this sample may be carry-over from other donors' samples. CDR3: CASSIWRESQEQFF. The CDR3 nucleotides read TGTGCCAGTAGTATCTGGAGGGAGTCACAGGAGCAGTTCTTC.